The 5 T cell receptor beta chains below all came from one sample that was sequenced in a study of cytomegalovirus exposure and HLA in healthy donors. TCRdb keeps only in-frame clones here, not all; method: immunoSEQ multiplex PCR. Here the sample spans over 85,000 clones, 85% to 95% being singletons. What was sequenced was PBMCs. The receptors originated from a woman aged 25 to 39 in good health and CMV-seropositive.

The chain links TRBV5-1 to TRBJ1-2; 8 nucleotides match TRBD1. From germline, CDR1 is SGHRS and CDR2 YFSETQ. V dropped 1 base and J dropped 8; count of bases not matched to a gene: 13. CDR3 length equals 16 residues. The CDR3 nucleotides are TGCGCCAGCAGCTTGCGAACAGGGGGGACGTTGGGAGGCTACACCTTC. It codes for CASSLRTGGTLGGYTF.

The V and J genes are TRBV2 and TRBJ1-1; D uncertain. Germline-derived CDR1 and CDR2 are SNHLY and FYNNEI. Trimming took off 2 bases at V and 5 bases at J, with 6 bases between the two ends. The CDR3 consists of 12 residues. The CDR3 DNA reads TGTGCCAGCAGTGAATCGGGTACTGAAGCTTTCTTT. Protein sequence: CASSESGTEAFF.

J is TRBJ2-7 and V is TRBV25-1; possible D gene TRBD2, 5 bases. Germline CDR1 reads MGHDK; CDR2 reads SYGVNS. V was pared by 5 bases and J by 3 bases, with 11 bases between. This CDR3 spans 13 amino acids. The CDR3, as DNA: TGTGCCAGCAGTCGGGCGGGTGACTACGAGCAGTACTTC. It specifies CASSRAGDYEQYF.

The sample holds a few counts of this clone. This rearrangement joins TRBV11-2 to TRBJ2-7, with 9 bases identical to TRBD2. V gave up 4 bases and J gave up 4 bases; unmatched junction bases: 5. The germline CDR1 and CDR2 sequences are SGHAT and FQNNGV. The length of the CDR3 is 14 residues. The CDR3 bases are TGTGCCAGCAGCTGGGGACTAGCTGATTACGAGCAGTACTTC. As protein: CASSWGLADYEQYF.

The rearrangement joins TRBV6-1 to TRBJ2-1; no clear D. This CDR3 region has 15 residues. V shed 7 bases and J shed 2 bases, with 15 bases lying between them. Germline V gene sequence: CDR1 MNHNS, CDR2 SASEGT. CDR3 sequence: CASILTGLAYNEQFF. CDR3 nucleotides: TGTGCCAGCATCCTTACCGGTCTGGCCTACAATGAGCAGTTCTTC.